Listed below are T cell receptor beta chains from one sample, sequenced in a study of graft-versus-host responses after intestinal transplantation. The antigens these receptors bind are not known. TCRdb keeps only in-frame clones here, not all; method: immunoSEQ multiplex PCR. The sample yields 93,000 or so clones, over 85% seen once. Sequenced here: unstimulated CD8+ T cells sorted from spleen or lymph node cells, sampled before intestinal transplant. These TCRs come from a human donor who received an intestinal transplant. Each CDR3 is given with its conserved first and last residue. The D gene is left open where the match is weak. Clone sizes are given selectively: once, few, many, or a class where the clone is expanded.

TRBJ2-7,TRBV11-2,-,-,CASSLYTGYEQYF,TGTGCCAGCAGCTTGTATACGGGGTACGAGCAGTACTTC
TRBJ2-7,TRBV5-1,-,-,CASSLGPGAHEQYF,TGCGCCAGCAGCTTGGGACCCGGAGCACACGAGCAGTACTTC
TRBJ1-1,TRBV15,-,TRBD1,CATSRGTGGGRNTEAFF,TGTGCCACCAGCAGAGGAACAGGGGGCGGGAGGAACACTGAAGCTTTCTTT
TRBJ1-5,TRBV19,-,-,CASSITGTKNQPQHF,TGTGCCAGTAGTATAACGGGGACTAAAAATCAGCCCCAGCATTTT
TRBJ1-4,TRBV4-2,-,TRBD1,CASSHPGQGGMGTNEKLFF,TGTGCCAGCAGCCATCCGGGACAGGGAGGTATGGGAACTAATGAAAAACTGTTTTTT
TRBJ2-7,TRBV9,-,-,CASSVERGFPVYEQYF,TGTGCCAGCAGCGTAGAGAGGGGTTTTCCGGTCTACGAGCAGTACTTC
TRBJ2-5,TRBV4-2,-,-,CASSQMPFRQETQYF,TGTGCCAGCAGCCAAATGCCCTTCCGACAAGAGACCCAGTACTTC
TRBJ1-1,TRBV4-1,-,-,CASSQQIGPGQKNTEAFF,TGCGCCAGCAGCCAACAGATTGGCCCAGGACAGAAAAACACTGAAGCTTTCTTT
TRBJ2-2,TRBV7-2,-,-,CASSSRVWERSGELFF,TGTGCCAGCAGCTCAAGAGTTTGGGAGCGGTCCGGGGAGCTGTTTTTT
TRBJ1-5,TRBV5-6,-,-,CASSLAGGSNQPQHF,TGTGCCAGCAGCTTGGCGGGGGGTAGCAATCAGCCCCAGCATTTT
TRBJ2-2,TRBV29-1,-,-,CSVEIPGELFF,TGCAGCGTTGAAATTCCCGGGGAGCTGTTTTTT
TRBJ1-1,TRBV7-9,once,-,CASSPTFTEAFF,TGTGCCAGCAGCCCCACTTTCACTGAAGCTTTCTTT
TRBJ1-2,TRBV7-9,-,-,CASSSLIRFRPYYGYTF,TGTGCCAGCAGCTCCCTGATCCGTTTCCGACCCTATTATGGCTACACCTTC
TRBJ1-2,TRBV27,-,-,CASSLSGPNYGYTF,TGTGCCAGCAGTTTATCAGGGCCCAACTATGGCTACACCTTC
TRBJ2-7,TRBV7-9,-,-,CASSLAEFGTRWPYEQYF,TGTGCCAGCAGCCTCGCAGAGTTCGGGACCCGTTGGCCCTACGAGCAGTACTTC
TRBJ2-5,TRBV18,-,-,CASSPGTPSETQYF,TGTGCCAGCTCACCCGGGACCCCGTCAGAGACCCAGTACTTC
TRBJ1-1,TRBV2,-,-,CASHPAPEAFF,TGTGCCAGCCATCCCGCCCCTGAAGCTTTCTTT
TRBJ2-1,TRBV4-1,-,-,CASSHADSRVDEQFF,TGCGCCAGCAGCCATGCCGATTCCCGGGTCGATGAGCAGTTCTTC
TRBJ2-7,TRBV9,once,-,CASSQDGYEQYF,TGTGCCAGCAGCCAGGACGGCTACGAGCAGTACTTC
TRBJ2-7,TRBV6-1,-,-,CASSEGGGIYEQYF,TGTGCCAGCAGTGAAGGTGGCGGCATCTACGAGCAGTACTTC
TRBJ2-7,TRBV7-8,-,-,CASSPSISQYSPLYEQYF,TGTGCCAGCAGCCCATCCATTTCACAGTATTCCCCTCTCTACGAGCAGTACTTC
TRBJ1-2,TRBV27,-,TRBD1,CASSTQGQPEGYTF,TGTGCCAGCAGTACACAGGGACAGCCAGAGGGCTACACCTTC
TRBJ2-1,TRBV7-6,-,-,CASSSGQGGPFNEQFF,TGTGCCAGCAGCTCGGGGCAGGGGGGCCCCTTCAATGAGCAGTTCTTC
TRBJ2-5,TRBV11-3,-,TRBD2,CASSLEWTSQETQYF,TGTGCCAGCAGCTTAGAATGGACTAGCCAAGAGACCCAGTACTTC
TRBJ1-6,TRBV19,-,-,CASTTGSIISYNSPLHF,TGTGCCAGTACTACAGGGTCCATTATCTCCTATAATTCACCCCTCCACTTT
TRBJ1-1,TRBV27,-,-,CASSLNGGETEAFF,TGTGCCAGCAGTTTAAATGGAGGGGAAACTGAAGCTTTCTTT
TRBJ1-1,TRBV29-1,-,-,CSVDYRAEAFF,TGCAGCGTGGATTACAGGGCAGAAGCTTTCTTT
TRBJ2-3,TRBV6-1,-,-,CASSEVRAAYTDTQYF,TGTGCCAGCAGTGAAGTGAGAGCGGCATACACAGATACGCAGTATTTT
TRBJ2-1,TRBV19,-,TRBD2,CASSMASGENFYNEQFF,TGTGCCAGTAGTATGGCTAGCGGGGAGAACTTCTACAATGAGCAGTTCTTC
TRBJ1-2,TRBV12-5,-,-,CASGLGLSGYTF,TGTGCTAGTGGTTTGGGGTTGAGTGGCTACACCTTC
TRBJ2-7,TRBV5-8,-,-,CASSSPNYF,TGTGCCAGCAGCTCTCCGAATTACTTC
TRBJ1-4,TRBV6-1,-,TRBD1,CASKTGNEKLFF,TGTGCCAGCAAGACAGGGAATGAAAAACTGTTTTTT
TRBJ2-7,TRBV10-2,-,-,CASSVRSPYEQYF,TGCGCCAGCAGTGTTCGCAGCCCCTACGAGCAGTACTTC
TRBJ1-3,TRBV5-1,few,-,CASSRYSGNTIYF,TGCGCCAGCAGCAGATACTCTGGAAACACCATATATTTT
TRBJ2-7,TRBV4-1,-,TRBD1,CASSPTGDEQYF,TGCGCCAGCAGCCCGACAGGGGACGAGCAGTACTTC
TRBJ1-1,TRBV27,once,TRBD1,CASSMGQGGKAFF,TGTGCCAGCAGTATGGGACAGGGGGGAAAAGCTTTCTTT
TRBJ1-2,TRBV9,once,-,CASSVYTDAGYGYTF,TGTGCCAGCAGCGTATACACAGACGCTGGCTATGGCTACACCTTC
TRBJ2-2,TRBV7-9,-,-,CASSLAGELFF,TGTGCCAGCAGCTTAGCCGGGGAGCTGTTTTTT
TRBJ1-2,TRBV7-9,-,TRBD1,CASSLEIDRGGGYTF,TGTGCCAGCAGCTTAGAGATCGACAGGGGAGGGGGCTACACCTTC
TRBJ1-2,TRBV6-1,-,-,CASSEQTVVYGYTF,TGTGCCAGCAGTGAACAGACAGTCGTCTATGGCTACACCTTC
TRBJ2-1,TRBV11-3,-,TRBD1,CASSARTGTGGRNEQFF,TGTGCCAGCAGCGCTAGAACCGGGACAGGGGGCCGCAATGAGCAGTTCTTC